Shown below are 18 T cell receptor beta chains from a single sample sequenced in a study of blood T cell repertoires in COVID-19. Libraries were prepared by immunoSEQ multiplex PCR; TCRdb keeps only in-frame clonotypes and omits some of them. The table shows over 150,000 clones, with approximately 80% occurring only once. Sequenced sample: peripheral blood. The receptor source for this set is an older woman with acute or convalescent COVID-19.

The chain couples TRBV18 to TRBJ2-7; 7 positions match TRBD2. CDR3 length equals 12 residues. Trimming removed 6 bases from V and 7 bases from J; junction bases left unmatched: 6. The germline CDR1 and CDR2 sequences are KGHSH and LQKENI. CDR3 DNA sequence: TGTGCCAGCTCCGCGCTCGGGGGGGAGCAGTACTTC. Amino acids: CASSALGGEQYF.

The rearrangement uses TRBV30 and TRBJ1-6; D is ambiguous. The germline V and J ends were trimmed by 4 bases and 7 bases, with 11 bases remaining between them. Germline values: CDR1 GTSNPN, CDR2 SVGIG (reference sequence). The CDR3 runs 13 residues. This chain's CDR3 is CAWTSRANSPLHF. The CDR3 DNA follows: TGTGCCTGGACATCGAGGGCAAATTCACCCCTCCACTTT.

CDR3 DNA: TGCGCCAGCAGCCCCTCACAGGGAATAGCTCAGCCCCAGCATTTT. The encoded protein is CASSPSQGIAQPQHF. The chain joins TRBV4-1 to TRBJ1-5; D is possibly TRBD1 (6 bases). The CDR3 is made up of 15 amino acids. The germline V and J ends were trimmed by 4 bases and 6 bases, with 16 bases remaining between them. The germline gives CDR1 MGHRA, CDR2 YSYEKL.

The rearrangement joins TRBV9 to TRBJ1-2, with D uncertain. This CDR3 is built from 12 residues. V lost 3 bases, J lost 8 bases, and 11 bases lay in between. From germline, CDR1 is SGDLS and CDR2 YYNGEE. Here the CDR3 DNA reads TGTGCCAGCAGCGACCCTTTGAGGGGCTACACCTTC. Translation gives CASSDPLRGYTF.

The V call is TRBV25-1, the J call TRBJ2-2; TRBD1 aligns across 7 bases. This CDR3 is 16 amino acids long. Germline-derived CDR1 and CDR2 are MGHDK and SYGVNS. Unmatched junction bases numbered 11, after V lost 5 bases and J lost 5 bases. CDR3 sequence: CASSQPTGRGTGELFF. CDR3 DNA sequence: TGTGCCAGCAGTCAACCGACAGGGAGAGGGACCGGGGAGCTGTTTTTT.

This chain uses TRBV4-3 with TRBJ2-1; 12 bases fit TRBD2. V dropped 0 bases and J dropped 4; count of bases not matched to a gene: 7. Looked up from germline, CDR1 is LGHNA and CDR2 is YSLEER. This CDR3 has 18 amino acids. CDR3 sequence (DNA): TGCGCCAGCAGCCAAGAGATCACTAGCGGGGGGATTTACAATGAGCAGTTCTTC. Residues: CASSQEITSGGIYNEQFF.

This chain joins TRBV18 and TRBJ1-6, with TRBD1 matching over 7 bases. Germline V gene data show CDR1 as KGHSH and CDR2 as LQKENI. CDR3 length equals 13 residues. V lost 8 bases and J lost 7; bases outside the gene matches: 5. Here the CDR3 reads CASARDSNSPLHF. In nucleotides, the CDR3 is TGTGCCAGCGCCCGGGACAGCAATTCACCCCTCCACTTT.

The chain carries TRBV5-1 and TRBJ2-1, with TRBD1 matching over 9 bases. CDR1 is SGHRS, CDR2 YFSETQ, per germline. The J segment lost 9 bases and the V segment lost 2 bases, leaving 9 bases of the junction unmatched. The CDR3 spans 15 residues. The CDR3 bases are TGCGCCAGCAGCTTTGCGGGACAGGGAGGGTCTGAGCAGTTCTTC. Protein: CASSFAGQGGSEQFF.

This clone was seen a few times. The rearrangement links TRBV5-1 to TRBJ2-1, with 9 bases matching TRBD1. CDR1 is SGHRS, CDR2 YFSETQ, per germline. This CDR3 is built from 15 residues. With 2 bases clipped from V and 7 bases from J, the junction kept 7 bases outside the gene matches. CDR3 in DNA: TGCGCCAGCAGCTTCACAGGGGGCCTTAATAATGAGCAGTTCTTC. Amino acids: CASSFTGGLNNEQFF.

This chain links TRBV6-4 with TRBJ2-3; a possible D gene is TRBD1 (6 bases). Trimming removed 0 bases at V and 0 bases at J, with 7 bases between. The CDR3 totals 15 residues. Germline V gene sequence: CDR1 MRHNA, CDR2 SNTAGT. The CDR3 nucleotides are TGTGCCAGCAGTGACTCGGGGGCTAGCACAGATACGCAGTATTTT. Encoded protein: CASSDSGASTDTQYF.

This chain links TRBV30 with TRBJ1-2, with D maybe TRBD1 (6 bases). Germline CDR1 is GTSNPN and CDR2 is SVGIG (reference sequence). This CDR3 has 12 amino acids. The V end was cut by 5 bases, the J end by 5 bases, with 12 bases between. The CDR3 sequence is CAWGAGEYGYTF. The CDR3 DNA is TGTGCCTGGGGGGCAGGGGAGTATGGCTACACCTTC.

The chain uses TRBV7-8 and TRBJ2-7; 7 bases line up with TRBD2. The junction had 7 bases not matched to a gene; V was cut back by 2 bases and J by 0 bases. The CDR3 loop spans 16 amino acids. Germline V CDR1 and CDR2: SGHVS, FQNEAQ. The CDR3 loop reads CASSLIPRGSSYEQYF. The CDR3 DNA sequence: TGTGCCAGCAGCTTAATACCGCGGGGGAGCTCCTACGAGCAGTACTTC.

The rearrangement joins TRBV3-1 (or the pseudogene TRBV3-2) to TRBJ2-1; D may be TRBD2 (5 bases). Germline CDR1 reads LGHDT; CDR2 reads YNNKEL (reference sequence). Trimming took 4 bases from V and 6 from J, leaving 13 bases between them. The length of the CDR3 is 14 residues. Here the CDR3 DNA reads TGTGCCAGCAGCCCGGGGAATTTAGGCAATGAGCAGTTCTTC. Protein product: CASSPGNLGNEQFF.

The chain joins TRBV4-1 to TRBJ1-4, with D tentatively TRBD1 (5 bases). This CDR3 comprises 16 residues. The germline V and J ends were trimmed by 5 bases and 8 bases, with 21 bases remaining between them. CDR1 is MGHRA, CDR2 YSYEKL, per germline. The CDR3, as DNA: TGCGCCAGCAGCAAAAAAGTCGGGATTGGGGGGGAAAAACTGTTTTTT. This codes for CASSKKVGIGGEKLFF.

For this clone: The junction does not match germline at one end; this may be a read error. CDR3 residues: CARSSGRGVNIQYF. The CDR3 bases are TGTGCCCGCAGCTCGGGACGGGGGGTAAACATTCAGTACTTC. The V and J genes are TRBV5-6 and TRBJ2-4, with TRBD2 identical over 7 bases. Germline V CDR1 and CDR2: SGHDT, YYEEEE. The CDR3 is 14 amino acids.

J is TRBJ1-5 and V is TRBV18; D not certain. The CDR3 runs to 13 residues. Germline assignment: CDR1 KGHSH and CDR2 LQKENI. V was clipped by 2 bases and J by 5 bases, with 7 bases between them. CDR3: CASSPYSYQPQHF. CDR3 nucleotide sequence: TGTGCCAGCTCACCATACAGTTATCAGCCCCAGCATTTT.

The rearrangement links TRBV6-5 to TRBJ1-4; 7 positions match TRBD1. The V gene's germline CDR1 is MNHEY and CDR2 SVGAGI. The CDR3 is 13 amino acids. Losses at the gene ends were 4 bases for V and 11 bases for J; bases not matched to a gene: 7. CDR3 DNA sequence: TGTGCCAGCAGTTCAGTTCCAGGGGGGAAACTGTTTTTT. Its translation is CASSSVPGGKLFF.

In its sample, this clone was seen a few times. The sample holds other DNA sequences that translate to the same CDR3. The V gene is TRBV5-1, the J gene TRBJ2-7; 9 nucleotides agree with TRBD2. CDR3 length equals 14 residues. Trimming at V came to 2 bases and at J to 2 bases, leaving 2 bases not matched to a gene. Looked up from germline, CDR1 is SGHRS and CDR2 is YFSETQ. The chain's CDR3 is CASSFSGGTYEQYF. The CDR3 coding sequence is TGCGCCAGCAGCTTTAGCGGGGGTACCTACGAGCAGTACTTC.